This T cell receptor beta chain was captured by sequencing in a study of blood T cell repertoires in COVID-19. Across the whole study: Sources were T cells, B-cell-depleted T cells, or PBMCs; the material itself was cDNA or gDNA.

Seattle researchers signed up patients amid active infection and tracked them longitudinally. This CDR3 contains 20 residues. Authors' data handling: From reference gene primer amplification, estimates of nucleated cell counts were derived. Generated by immunoSEQ multiplex PCR, the TCRdb table keeps only in-frame clones and is missing some. The V and J calls and clone size were taken over from that table, and D and trimming were inferred from the DNA. In the table there are around 150,000 clones, about nine tenths of which are singletons. The V gene is TRBV21-1, the J gene TRBJ1-4; the table's D call, TRBD1, has no DNA check behind it. TRBV21-1 is recorded as a pseudogene. Sequencing input: peripheral blood. This TCR derives from a young man with COVID-19, enrolled during active disease. This CDR3 reads CASSKALLIGRDRVNEKLFF. In nucleotides, the CDR3 is TGTGCCAGCAGCAAAGCGCTGCTTATCGGCAGGGATAGAGTTAATGAAAAACTGTTTTTT.